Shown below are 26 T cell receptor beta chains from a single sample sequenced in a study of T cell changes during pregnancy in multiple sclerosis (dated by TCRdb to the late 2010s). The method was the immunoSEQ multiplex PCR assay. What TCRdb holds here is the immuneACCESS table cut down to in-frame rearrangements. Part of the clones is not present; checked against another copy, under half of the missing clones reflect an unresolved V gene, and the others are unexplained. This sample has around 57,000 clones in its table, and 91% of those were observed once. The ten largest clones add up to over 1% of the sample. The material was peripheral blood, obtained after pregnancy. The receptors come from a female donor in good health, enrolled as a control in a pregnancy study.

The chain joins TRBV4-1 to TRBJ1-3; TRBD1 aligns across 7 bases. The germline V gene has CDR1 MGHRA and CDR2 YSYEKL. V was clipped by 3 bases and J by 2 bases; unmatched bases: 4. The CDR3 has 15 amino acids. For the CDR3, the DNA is TGCGCCAGCAGCCACCCCGGGACAGCTGGAAACACCATATATTTT. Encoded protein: CASSHPGTAGNTIYF.

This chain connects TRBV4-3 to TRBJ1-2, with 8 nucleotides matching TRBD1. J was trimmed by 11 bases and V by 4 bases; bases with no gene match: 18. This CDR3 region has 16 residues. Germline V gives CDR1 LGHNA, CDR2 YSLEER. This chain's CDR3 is CASSRSAITGGSGYTF. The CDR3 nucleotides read TGCGCCAGCAGCCGCTCGGCAATTACAGGGGGTAGCGGGTACACCTTC.

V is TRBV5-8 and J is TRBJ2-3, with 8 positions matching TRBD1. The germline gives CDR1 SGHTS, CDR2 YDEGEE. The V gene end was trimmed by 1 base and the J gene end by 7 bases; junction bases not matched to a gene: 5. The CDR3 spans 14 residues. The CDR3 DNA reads TGTGCCAGCAGCTTGCGACAGGGGTGGAATACGCAGTATTTT. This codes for CASSLRQGWNTQYF.

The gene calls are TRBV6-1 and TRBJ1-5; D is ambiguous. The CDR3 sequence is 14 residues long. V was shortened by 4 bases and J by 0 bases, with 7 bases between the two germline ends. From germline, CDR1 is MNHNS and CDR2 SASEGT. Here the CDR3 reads CASSVFYSNQPQHF. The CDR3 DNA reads TGTGCCAGCAGTGTGTTTTATAGCAATCAGCCCCAGCATTTT.

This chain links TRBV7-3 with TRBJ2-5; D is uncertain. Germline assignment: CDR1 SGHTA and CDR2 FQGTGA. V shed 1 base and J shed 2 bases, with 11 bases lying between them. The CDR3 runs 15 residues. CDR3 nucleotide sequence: TGTGCCAGCAGCTTAAGTCGCGGCTTTCAAGAGACCCAGTACTTC. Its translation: CASSLSRGFQETQYF.

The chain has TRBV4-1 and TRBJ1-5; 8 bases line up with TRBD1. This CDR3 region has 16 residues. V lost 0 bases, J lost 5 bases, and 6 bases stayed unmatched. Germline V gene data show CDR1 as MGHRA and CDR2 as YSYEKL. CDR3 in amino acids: CASSQESGGIYQPQHF. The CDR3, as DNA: TGCGCCAGCAGCCAAGAGTCAGGGGGCATTTATCAGCCCCAGCATTTT.

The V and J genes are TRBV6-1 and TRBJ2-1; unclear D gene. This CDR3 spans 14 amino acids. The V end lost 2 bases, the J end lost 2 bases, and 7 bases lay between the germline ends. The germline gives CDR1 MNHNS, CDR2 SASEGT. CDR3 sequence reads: CASSENSPYNEQFF. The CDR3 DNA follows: TGTGCCAGCAGTGAAAATAGCCCCTACAATGAGCAGTTCTTC.

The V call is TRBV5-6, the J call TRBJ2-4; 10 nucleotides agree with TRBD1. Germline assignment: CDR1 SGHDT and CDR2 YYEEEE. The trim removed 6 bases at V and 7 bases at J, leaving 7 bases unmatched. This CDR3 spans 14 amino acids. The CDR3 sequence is CASNPGTGANIQYF. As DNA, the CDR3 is TGTGCCAGCAACCCCGGGACAGGGGCCAACATTCAGTACTTC.

For the CDR3, the DNA is TGTGCCAGTAGTCGGGCGGGAACCTACGAGCAGTACTTC. It is translated as CASSRAGTYEQYF. The V gene is TRBV19, the J gene TRBJ2-7; perhaps TRBD2 as D (6 bases). Germline CDR1 is LNHDA and CDR2 is SQIVND (reference sequence). There are 13 residues in the CDR3. V lost 5 bases and J 2 bases, leaving 10 bases between the germline ends.

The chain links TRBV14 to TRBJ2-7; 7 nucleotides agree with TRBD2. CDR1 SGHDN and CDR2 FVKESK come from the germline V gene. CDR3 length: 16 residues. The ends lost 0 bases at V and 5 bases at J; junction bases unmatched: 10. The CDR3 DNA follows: TGTGCCAGCAGCCAAGATCCGGGACTACCTGGGGACGAGCAGTACTTC. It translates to CASSQDPGLPGDEQYF.

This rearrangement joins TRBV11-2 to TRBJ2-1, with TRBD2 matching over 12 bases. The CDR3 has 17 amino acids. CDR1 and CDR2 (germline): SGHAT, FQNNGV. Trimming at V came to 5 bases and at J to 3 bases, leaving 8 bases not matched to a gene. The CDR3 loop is CASSVGLLAGGYNEQFF. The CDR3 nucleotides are TGTGCCAGCAGCGTCGGCCTACTAGCGGGGGGCTACAATGAGCAGTTCTTC.

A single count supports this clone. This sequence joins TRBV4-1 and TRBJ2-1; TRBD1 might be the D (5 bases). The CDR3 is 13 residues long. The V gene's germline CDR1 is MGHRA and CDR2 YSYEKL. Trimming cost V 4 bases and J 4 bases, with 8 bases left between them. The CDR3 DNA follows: TGCGCCAGCAGCCCACAGGAATACAATGAGCAGTTCTTC. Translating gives CASSPQEYNEQFF.

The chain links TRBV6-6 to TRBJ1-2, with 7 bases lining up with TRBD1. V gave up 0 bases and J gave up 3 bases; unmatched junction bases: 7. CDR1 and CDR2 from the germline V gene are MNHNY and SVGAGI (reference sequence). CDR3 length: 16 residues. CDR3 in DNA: TGTGCCAGCAGTTACTCGAGGGGGCAGGGAGACTATGGCTACACCTTC. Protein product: CASSYSRGQGDYGYTF.

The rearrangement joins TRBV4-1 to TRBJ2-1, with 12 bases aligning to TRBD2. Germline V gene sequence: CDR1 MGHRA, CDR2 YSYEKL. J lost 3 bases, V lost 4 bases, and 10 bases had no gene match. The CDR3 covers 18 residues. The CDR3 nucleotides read TGCGCCAGCAGCCGGGGCCGGGCTAGCGGGGGGGTCTACAATGAGCAGTTCTTC. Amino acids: CASSRGRASGGVYNEQFF.

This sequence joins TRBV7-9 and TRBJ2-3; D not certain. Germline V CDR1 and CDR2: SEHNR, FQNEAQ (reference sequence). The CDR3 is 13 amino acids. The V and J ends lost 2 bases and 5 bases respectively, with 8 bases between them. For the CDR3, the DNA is TGTGCCAGCAGCTTAAACGTACAAGATACGCAGTATTTT. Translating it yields CASSLNVQDTQYF.

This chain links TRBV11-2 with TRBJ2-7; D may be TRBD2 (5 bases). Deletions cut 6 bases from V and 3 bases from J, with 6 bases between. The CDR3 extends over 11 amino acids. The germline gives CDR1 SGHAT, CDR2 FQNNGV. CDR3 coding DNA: TGTGCCAGCAGTCGGGGCTACGAGCAGTACTTC. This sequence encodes CASSRGYEQYF.

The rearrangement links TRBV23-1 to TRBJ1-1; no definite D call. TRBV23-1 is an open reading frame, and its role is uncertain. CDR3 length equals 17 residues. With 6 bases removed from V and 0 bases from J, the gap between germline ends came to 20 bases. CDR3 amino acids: CASSPDMSPSVNTEAFF. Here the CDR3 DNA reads TGCGCCAGCAGCCCCGACATGAGCCCTTCTGTGAACACTGAAGCTTTCTTT.

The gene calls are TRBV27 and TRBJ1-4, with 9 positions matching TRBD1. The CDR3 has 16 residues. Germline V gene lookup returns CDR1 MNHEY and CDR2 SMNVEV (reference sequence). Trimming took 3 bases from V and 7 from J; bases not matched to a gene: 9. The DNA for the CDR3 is TGTGCCAGCAGTTTGCAGAACAGGGGGCTGAGTGAAAAACTGTTTTTT. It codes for CASSLQNRGLSEKLFF.

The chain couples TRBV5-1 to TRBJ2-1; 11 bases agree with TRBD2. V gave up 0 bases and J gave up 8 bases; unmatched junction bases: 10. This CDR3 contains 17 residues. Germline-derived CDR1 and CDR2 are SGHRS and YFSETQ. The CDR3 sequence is CASSLARASGGRHEQFF. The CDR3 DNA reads TGCGCCAGCAGCTTGGCCAGGGCTAGCGGGGGGCGTCATGAGCAGTTCTTC.

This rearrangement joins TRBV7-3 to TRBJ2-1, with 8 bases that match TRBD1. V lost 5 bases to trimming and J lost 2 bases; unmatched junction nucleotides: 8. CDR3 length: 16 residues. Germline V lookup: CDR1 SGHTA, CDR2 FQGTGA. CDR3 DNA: TGTGCCAGCAGCGACCCCGACAGGGGCGCCTACAATGAGCAGTTCTTC. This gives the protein CASSDPDRGAYNEQFF.

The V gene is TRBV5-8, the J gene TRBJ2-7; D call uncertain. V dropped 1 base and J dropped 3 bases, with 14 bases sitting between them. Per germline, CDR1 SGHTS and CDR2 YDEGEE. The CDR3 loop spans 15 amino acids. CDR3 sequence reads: CASSLWQGRHYEQYF. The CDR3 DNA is TGTGCCAGCAGCTTGTGGCAAGGCAGGCACTACGAGCAGTACTTC.

The CDR3 spells CAWDPGQGNQPQHF. The CDR3 DNA sequence: TGTGCCTGGGACCCGGGACAGGGCAATCAGCCCCAGCATTTT. The rearrangement links TRBV30 to TRBJ1-5; 8 positions match TRBD1. The CDR3 is 14 residues long. The trim removed 5 bases at V and 2 bases at J, leaving 5 bases unmatched. Per germline, CDR1 GTSNPN and CDR2 SVGIG (reference sequence).

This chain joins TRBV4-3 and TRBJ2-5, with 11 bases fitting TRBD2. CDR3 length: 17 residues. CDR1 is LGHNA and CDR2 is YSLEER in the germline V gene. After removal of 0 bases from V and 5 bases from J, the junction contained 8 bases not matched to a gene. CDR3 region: CASSQEWASGGHETQYF. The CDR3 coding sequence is TGCGCCAGCAGCCAAGAATGGGCTAGCGGGGGGCATGAGACCCAGTACTTC.

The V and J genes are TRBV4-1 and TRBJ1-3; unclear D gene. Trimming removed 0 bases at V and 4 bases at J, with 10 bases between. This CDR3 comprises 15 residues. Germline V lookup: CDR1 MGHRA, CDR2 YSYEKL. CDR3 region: CASSQDGRSGNTIYF. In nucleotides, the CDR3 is TGCGCCAGCAGCCAAGATGGCAGGTCCGGAAACACCATATATTTT.

The DNA of the CDR3 is TGTGCCAGTGCGGGGCAGCTTAACACTGAAGCTTTCTTT. Its protein is CASAGQLNTEAFF. The J gene is TRBJ1-1, the V gene TRBV6-5, with D possibly being TRBD1 (5 bases). V lost 9 bases and J 2 bases, leaving 13 bases between the germline ends. The germline V gene has CDR1 MNHEY and CDR2 SVGAGI. The CDR3 runs to 13 residues.

The CDR3 coding sequence is TGTGCCAGTAAACCCTCTACGGGGCGGGGAATGAATGGCTACACCTTC. Its protein is CASKPSTGRGMNGYTF. The chain carries TRBV19 and TRBJ1-2; D possibly corresponds to TRBD1 (5 bases). Trimming shortened V by 7 bases and J by 6 bases, and 24 bases separated the two germline ends. This CDR3 is 16 amino acids long. CDR1 and CDR2 from the germline V gene are LNHDA and SQIVND (reference sequence).